This T cell receptor (beta chain) was documented in a study of blood T cell repertoires in COVID-19. Here immunoSEQ multiplex PCR was the method, and the copy in TCRdb shows in-frame clones only, minus some. The sample contains some 200,000 clones, roughly 81% of which appear only once. This CDR3 region has 15 residues. The V end lost 3 bases, the J end lost 6 bases, and 14 bases lay between the germline ends. Germline V gene data show CDR1 as KGHSH and CDR2 as LQKENI. The sequence came from a man in his fifties who had recovered from COVID-19. The rearrangement uses TRBV18 and TRBJ2-2, with D possibly being TRBD2 (6 bases). The sequenced sample consisted of peripheral blood. The CDR3 loop is CASSPQTPGAGELFF. The DNA of the CDR3 is TGTGCCAGCTCACCTCAGACCCCGGGGGCCGGGGAGCTGTTTTTT. The complete variable domain, with remaining parts taken from reference TRBV18 and TRBJ2-2, reads NAGVMQNPRHLVRRRGQEARLRCSPMKGHSHVYWYRQLPEEGLKFMVYLQKENIIDESGMPKERFSAEFPKEGPSILRIQQVVRGDSAAYFCASSPQTPGAGELFFGEGSRLTVL.